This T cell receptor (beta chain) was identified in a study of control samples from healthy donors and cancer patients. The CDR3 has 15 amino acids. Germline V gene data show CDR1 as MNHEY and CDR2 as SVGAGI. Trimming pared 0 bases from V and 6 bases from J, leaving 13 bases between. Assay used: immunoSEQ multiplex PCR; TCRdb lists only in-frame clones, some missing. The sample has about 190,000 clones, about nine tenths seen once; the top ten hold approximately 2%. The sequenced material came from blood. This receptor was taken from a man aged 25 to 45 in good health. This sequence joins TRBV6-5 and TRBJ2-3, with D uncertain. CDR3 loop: CASSYSRTSRDTQYF. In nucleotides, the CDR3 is TGTGCCAGCAGTTACTCGCGGACCTCTCGGGATACGCAGTATTTT.